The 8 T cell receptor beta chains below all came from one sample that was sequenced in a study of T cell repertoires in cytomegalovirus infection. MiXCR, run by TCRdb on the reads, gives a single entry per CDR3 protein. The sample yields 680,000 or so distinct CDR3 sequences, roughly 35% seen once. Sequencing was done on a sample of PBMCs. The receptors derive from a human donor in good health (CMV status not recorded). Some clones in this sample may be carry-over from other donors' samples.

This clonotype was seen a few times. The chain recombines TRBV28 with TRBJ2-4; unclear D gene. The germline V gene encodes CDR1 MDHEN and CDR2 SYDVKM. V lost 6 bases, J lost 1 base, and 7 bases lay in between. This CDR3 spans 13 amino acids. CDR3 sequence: CASREAAKNIQYF. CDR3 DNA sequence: TGTGCCAGCAGGGAAGCGGCCAAAAACATTCAGTACTTC.

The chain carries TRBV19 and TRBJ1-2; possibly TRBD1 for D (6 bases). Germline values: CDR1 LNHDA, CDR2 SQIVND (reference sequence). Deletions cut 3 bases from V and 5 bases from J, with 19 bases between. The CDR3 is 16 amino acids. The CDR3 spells CASSIRQDPLGYGYTF. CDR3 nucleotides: TGTGCCAGTAGTATCCGACAGGACCCCCTGGGGTATGGCTACACCTTC.

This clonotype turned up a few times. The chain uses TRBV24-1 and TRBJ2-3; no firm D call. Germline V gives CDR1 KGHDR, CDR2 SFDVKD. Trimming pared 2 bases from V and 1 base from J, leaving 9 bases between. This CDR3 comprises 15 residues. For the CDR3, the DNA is TGTGCCACCAGTGATTCCCCGGCAGGCACAGATACGCAGTATTTT. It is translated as CATSDSPAGTDTQYF.

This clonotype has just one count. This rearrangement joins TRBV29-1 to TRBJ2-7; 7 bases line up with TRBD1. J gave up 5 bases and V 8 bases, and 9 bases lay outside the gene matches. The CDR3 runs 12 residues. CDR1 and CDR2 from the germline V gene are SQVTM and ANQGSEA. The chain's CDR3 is CSTADRRNEQYF. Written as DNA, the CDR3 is TGCAGCACCGCGGACAGGCGTAACGAGCAGTACTTC.

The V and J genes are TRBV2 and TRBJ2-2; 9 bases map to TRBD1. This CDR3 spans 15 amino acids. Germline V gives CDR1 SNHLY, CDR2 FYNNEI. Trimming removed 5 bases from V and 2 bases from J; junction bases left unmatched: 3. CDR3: CASSWDRANTGELFF. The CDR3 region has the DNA TGTGCCAGCAGTTGGGACAGGGCCAACACCGGGGAGCTGTTTTTT.

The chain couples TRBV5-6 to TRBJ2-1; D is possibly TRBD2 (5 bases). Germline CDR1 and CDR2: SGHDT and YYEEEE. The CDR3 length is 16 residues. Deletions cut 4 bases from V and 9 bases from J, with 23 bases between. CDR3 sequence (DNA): TGTGCCAGCAGCATAAAGGAGTTGGGCCAGAGGGCTGAGCAGTTCTTC. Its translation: CASSIKELGQRAEQFF.

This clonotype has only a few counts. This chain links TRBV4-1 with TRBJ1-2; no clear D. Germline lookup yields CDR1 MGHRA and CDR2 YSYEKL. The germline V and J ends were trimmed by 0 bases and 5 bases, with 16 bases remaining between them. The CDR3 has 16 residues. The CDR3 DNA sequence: TGCGCCAGCAGCCAAGATCCCTCTCAGAAGTCTTATGGCTACACCTTC. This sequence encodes CASSQDPSQKSYGYTF.

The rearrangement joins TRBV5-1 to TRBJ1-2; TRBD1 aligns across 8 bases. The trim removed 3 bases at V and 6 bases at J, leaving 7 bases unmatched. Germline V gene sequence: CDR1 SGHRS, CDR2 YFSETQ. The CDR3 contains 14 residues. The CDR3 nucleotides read TGCGCCAGCAGCTCACCGGGACAGGCCGATGGCTACACCTTC. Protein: CASSSPGQADGYTF.